Listed below are T cell receptor beta chains from one sample, sequenced in a study of T cell repertoires in cytomegalovirus infection. TCRdb ran MiXCR on the reads and lists one entry per CDR3 protein. The data hold some 400,000 distinct CDR3 sequences, with approximately 31% observed a single time. What was sequenced was PBMCs. These receptors all stem from a human donor in good health (CMV status not recorded). Some clones in this sample may be carry-over from other donors' samples. CDR3s include the opening cysteine and the closing phenylalanine or tryptophan. The D gene is left open where the match is weak. Clone size is stated in some rows and not others, as once, few, many or a class when expanded.

v_gene: TRBV6-6; j_gene: TRBJ1-6; d_gene: .; abundance: few; CDR3nt: TGTGCCAGCAGTTCCATCGGGGAGGGGTATAATTCACCCCTCCACTTT; CDR3aa: CASSSIGEGYNSPLHF
v_gene: TRBV7-9; j_gene: TRBJ2-7; d_gene: TRBD1; abundance: many; CDR3nt: TGTGCCAGCAGCACCGGGACAGGTACCTACGAGCAGTACTTC; CDR3aa: CASSTGTGTYEQYF
v_gene: TRBV5-5; j_gene: TRBJ1-6; d_gene: .; abundance: .; CDR3nt: TGTGCCAGCAGCTTGGGGGAGAATTCACCCCTCCACTTT; CDR3aa: CASSLGENSPLHF
v_gene: TRBV20-1; j_gene: TRBJ2-7; d_gene: TRBD1; abundance: .; CDR3nt: TGCAGTGCTACCAGGGACAGGGGCTACGAGCAGTACTTC; CDR3aa: CSATRDRGYEQYF
v_gene: TRBV28; j_gene: TRBJ2-3; d_gene: TRBD1; abundance: few; CDR3nt: TGTGCCCTCGGGGACAGGGTCACAGATACGCAGTATTTT; CDR3aa: CALGDRVTDTQYF
v_gene: TRBV10-3; j_gene: TRBJ2-7; d_gene: .; abundance: .; CDR3nt: TGTGCCATCAGTGAGTCTCCCACCTACGAGCAGTACTTC; CDR3aa: CAISESPTYEQYF
v_gene: TRBV19; j_gene: TRBJ1-1; d_gene: TRBD1; abundance: few; CDR3nt: TGTGCCAGTAGTACCTCCGGGACAGGGAACACTGAAGCTTTCTTT; CDR3aa: CASSTSGTGNTEAFF
v_gene: TRBV10-3; j_gene: TRBJ2-7; d_gene: .; abundance: .; CDR3nt: TGTGCCATCAGTGAAGTCAGCTACGAGCAGTACTTC; CDR3aa: CAISEVSYEQYF
v_gene: TRBV7-6; j_gene: TRBJ1-6; d_gene: .; abundance: .; CDR3nt: TGTGCCAGCAGCTCCGCCCTCGGTTCACCCCTCCACTTT; CDR3aa: CASSSALGSPLHF
v_gene: TRBV18; j_gene: TRBJ2-1; d_gene: TRBD2; abundance: few; CDR3nt: TGTGCCAGCTCACCACTTCGGACTAGCGGGAGCTCCTACAATGAGCAGTTCTTC; CDR3aa: CASSPLRTSGSSYNEQFF
v_gene: TRBV27; j_gene: TRBJ1-1; d_gene: .; abundance: .; CDR3nt: TGTGCCAGCAGTTTATCGGCAGGGTTGACTGAAGCTTTCTTT; CDR3aa: CASSLSAGLTEAFF
v_gene: TRBV10-3; j_gene: TRBJ2-7; d_gene: .; abundance: .; CDR3nt: TGTGCCATCAAAATGCAGGGGAACCCAACCTACGAGCAGTACTTC; CDR3aa: CAIKMQGNPTYEQYF
v_gene: TRBV6-1; j_gene: TRBJ2-7; d_gene: TRBD1; abundance: .; CDR3nt: TGTGCCAGCAGTGAATCTAGACAGGGTCCCTACGAGCAGTACTTC; CDR3aa: CASSESRQGPYEQYF
v_gene: TRBV5-1; j_gene: TRBJ2-1; d_gene: TRBD2; abundance: .; CDR3nt: TGCGCCAGCAGCGTAGGGCGACTAGCGGGGATTAATGAGCAGTTCTTC; CDR3aa: CASSVGRLAGINEQFF
v_gene: TRBV7-9; j_gene: TRBJ2-5; d_gene: .; abundance: many; CDR3nt: TGTGCCAGCAGCTCCAGGGTCGGGGCCCAAGAGACCCAGTACTTC; CDR3aa: CASSSRVGAQETQYF
v_gene: TRBV20-1; j_gene: TRBJ1-2; d_gene: .; abundance: .; CDR3nt: TGCAGTGCTAGACACCTTGGAGGGCAGGGCTACACCTTC; CDR3aa: CSARHLGGQGYTF
v_gene: TRBV7-2; j_gene: TRBJ2-2; d_gene: .; abundance: .; CDR3nt: TGTGCCAGCAGCCCCATCATGAACACCGGGGAGCTGTTTTTT; CDR3aa: CASSPIMNTGELFF
v_gene: TRBV12-3/TRBV12-4; j_gene: TRBJ2-3; d_gene: TRBD1; abundance: .; CDR3nt: TGTGCCAGCAGTCCAGGGACAGGGCCTGGCGCAGATACGCAGTATTTT; CDR3aa: CASSPGTGPGADTQYF
v_gene: TRBV6-2/TRBV6-3; j_gene: TRBJ2-3; d_gene: TRBD1; abundance: few; CDR3nt: TGTGCCACCAGGGGGACAGGGGTTGGAGATACGCAGTATTTT; CDR3aa: CATRGTGVGDTQYF
v_gene: TRBV6-1; j_gene: TRBJ1-3; d_gene: .; abundance: many; CDR3nt: TGTGCCAGCAGTGAAGGCTACTCTGGAAACACCATATATTTT; CDR3aa: CASSEGYSGNTIYF
v_gene: TRBV20-1; j_gene: TRBJ2-6; d_gene: .; abundance: .; CDR3nt: TGCAGTGCCCGAACCGGTGGCCTCAGCTCTGGGGCCAACGTCCTGACTTTC; CDR3aa: CSARTGGLSSGANVLTF
v_gene: TRBV18; j_gene: TRBJ1-4; d_gene: .; abundance: .; CDR3nt: TGTGCCAGCTCACCGGCAGACACTGATGAAAAACTGTTTTTT; CDR3aa: CASSPADTDEKLFF
v_gene: TRBV7-8; j_gene: TRBJ1-1; d_gene: TRBD1; abundance: .; CDR3nt: TGTGCCAGCAGCTCCCTTCAGGGGGCTCTTACTAAAGTTTTCTTT; CDR3aa: CASSSLQGALTKVFF
v_gene: TRBV29-1; j_gene: TRBJ2-5; d_gene: .; abundance: .; CDR3nt: TGCAGCGTTGATGGGCTATTGGGACCAACCCCTGGAGAGACCCAGTACTTC; CDR3aa: CSVDGLLGPTPGETQYF
v_gene: TRBV7-7; j_gene: TRBJ2-2; d_gene: .; abundance: many; CDR3nt: TGTGCTAGCAGCTTAGCGCCTCACAGGAACACCGGGGAGCTGTTTTTT; CDR3aa: CASSLAPHRNTGELFF
v_gene: TRBV27; j_gene: TRBJ2-1; d_gene: TRBD2; abundance: few; CDR3nt: TGTGCCAGCTTCCCGGGACTAGCGAGCAACAATGAGCAGTTCTTC; CDR3aa: CASFPGLASNNEQFF
v_gene: TRBV19; j_gene: TRBJ1-1; d_gene: .; abundance: many; CDR3nt: TGTGCCAGTAGTGTCGACGGACGGAACACTGAAGCTTTCTTT; CDR3aa: CASSVDGRNTEAFF
v_gene: TRBV6-2/TRBV6-3; j_gene: TRBJ2-7; d_gene: .; abundance: .; CDR3nt: TGTGCCAGCAGTTCCCAGGGACTTCTCTACGAGCAGTACTTC; CDR3aa: CASSSQGLLYEQYF
v_gene: TRBV6-5; j_gene: TRBJ2-3; d_gene: .; abundance: .; CDR3nt: TGTGCCAGCAGTTACTCGATTACCCAGGCAGATACGCAGTATTTT; CDR3aa: CASSYSITQADTQYF
v_gene: TRBV6-5; j_gene: TRBJ2-2; d_gene: .; abundance: .; CDR3nt: TGTGCCAGCAGTTACTCGTCAACCGGGGAGCTGTTTTTT; CDR3aa: CASSYSSTGELFF
v_gene: TRBV15; j_gene: TRBJ1-3; d_gene: .; abundance: few; CDR3nt: TGTGCCACCAGCACGGGTCGGGGGTCCTCTGGAAACACCATATATTTT; CDR3aa: CATSTGRGSSGNTIYF
v_gene: TRBV12-3/TRBV12-4; j_gene: TRBJ2-7; d_gene: .; abundance: few; CDR3nt: TGTGCCAGCAGTTTAGCGGGCAGACATACCTCCTACGAGCAGTACTTC; CDR3aa: CASSLAGRHTSYEQYF
v_gene: TRBV7-6; j_gene: TRBJ2-1; d_gene: .; abundance: many; CDR3nt: TGTGCCAGCAGCTTAGCGGGCGGGTCGGATCCCCCACGCTACTCCTACAATGAGCAGTTCTTC; CDR3aa: CASSLAGGSDPPRYSYNEQFF
v_gene: TRBV2; j_gene: TRBJ2-7; d_gene: .; abundance: .; CDR3nt: TGTGCCAGCAGGCCCTCATTCTTAGGGCTGTACGAGCAGTACTTC; CDR3aa: CASRPSFLGLYEQYF
v_gene: TRBV7-2; j_gene: TRBJ2-1; d_gene: TRBD2; abundance: many; CDR3nt: TGTGCCAGCAGCAAGACTAGCGGGGGGAACAATGAGCAGTTCTTC; CDR3aa: CASSKTSGGNNEQFF
v_gene: TRBV7-2; j_gene: TRBJ2-2; d_gene: TRBD1; abundance: few; CDR3nt: TGTGCCAGCAACCGGGACAGGTCCACCGGGGAGCTGTTTTTT; CDR3aa: CASNRDRSTGELFF
v_gene: TRBV4-3; j_gene: TRBJ1-1; d_gene: .; abundance: few; CDR3nt: TGCGCCAGCAGCCCCGGGGACACAATGAACACTGAAGCTTTCTTT; CDR3aa: CASSPGDTMNTEAFF
v_gene: TRBV15; j_gene: TRBJ2-7; d_gene: TRBD1; abundance: .; CDR3nt: TGTGCCACCAGCGTCCGGGACAGGGACTACGAGCAGTACTTC; CDR3aa: CATSVRDRDYEQYF
v_gene: TRBV7-9; j_gene: TRBJ2-3; d_gene: .; abundance: .; CDR3nt: TGTGCCAGCAGCCCACCCGGGACACCGGGGGATACGCAGTATTTT; CDR3aa: CASSPPGTPGDTQYF
v_gene: TRBV12-3/TRBV12-4; j_gene: TRBJ2-7; d_gene: .; abundance: many; CDR3nt: TGTGCCAGCAGTCAAGACAGCCCATACGAGCAGTACTTC; CDR3aa: CASSQDSPYEQYF
v_gene: TRBV28; j_gene: TRBJ2-2; d_gene: .; abundance: few; CDR3nt: TGTGCCAGCGGGGAAGGGCGGGTACGGGAGCTGTTTTTT; CDR3aa: CASGEGRVRELFF
v_gene: TRBV6-5; j_gene: TRBJ2-2; d_gene: .; abundance: .; CDR3nt: TGTGCCAGTAAGAGTGATTCGAACACCGGGGAGCTGTTTTTT; CDR3aa: CASKSDSNTGELFF
v_gene: TRBV7-2; j_gene: TRBJ2-7; d_gene: .; abundance: many; CDR3nt: TGTGCCAGCAGCCCCGGCGGTCCTTCCTACGAGCAGTACTTC; CDR3aa: CASSPGGPSYEQYF
v_gene: TRBV2; j_gene: TRBJ1-1; d_gene: .; abundance: .; CDR3nt: TGTGCCAGCAGTGATGCAGGGGACACTGAAGCTTTCTTT; CDR3aa: CASSDAGDTEAFF
v_gene: TRBV12-5; j_gene: TRBJ1-5; d_gene: TRBD1; abundance: .; CDR3nt: TGTGCTAGTGGTTTGGTACGGGACAGAGGTTTCGGCAGCAATCAGCCCCAGCATTTT; CDR3aa: CASGLVRDRGFGSNQPQHF
v_gene: TRBV27; j_gene: TRBJ1-6; d_gene: .; abundance: few; CDR3nt: TGTGCCAGCAGAAATCATGGGGGCAGTGATAATTCACCCCTCCACTTT; CDR3aa: CASRNHGGSDNSPLHF
v_gene: TRBV7-9; j_gene: TRBJ2-7; d_gene: .; abundance: few; CDR3nt: TGTGCCAGCAGCTTCGGTTGGGAGCTGCGCGGAGGAATGGGCGAGCAGTACTTC; CDR3aa: CASSFGWELRGGMGEQYF
v_gene: TRBV6-2/TRBV6-3; j_gene: TRBJ1-2; d_gene: .; abundance: .; CDR3nt: TGTGCCAGCAGCCTCGACAGAGAGTTCTATGGCGACACCTTC; CDR3aa: CASSLDREFYGDTF
v_gene: TRBV12-3/TRBV12-4; j_gene: TRBJ1-3; d_gene: .; abundance: .; CDR3nt: TGTGCCAGCAGCCCTGGGACGGGCTGGTCTGGAAACACCATATATTTT; CDR3aa: CASSPGTGWSGNTIYF
v_gene: TRBV12-3/TRBV12-4; j_gene: TRBJ2-3; d_gene: .; abundance: .; CDR3nt: TGTGCCAGCAGTTTTGGGCAGGGAAGCACAGATACGCAGTATTTT; CDR3aa: CASSFGQGSTDTQYF
v_gene: TRBV6-6; j_gene: TRBJ1-5; d_gene: .; abundance: many; CDR3nt: TGTGCCAGCAGTTACGGGATGGGCGGGGGCGATCAGCCCCAGCATTTT; CDR3aa: CASSYGMGGGDQPQHF
v_gene: TRBV14; j_gene: TRBJ1-3; d_gene: .; abundance: .; CDR3nt: TGTGCCAGCAGCCAAGCGGGCCCGTGGCAGAGCTCTGGAAACACCATATATTTT; CDR3aa: CASSQAGPWQSSGNTIYF
v_gene: TRBV7-9; j_gene: TRBJ1-2; d_gene: .; abundance: .; CDR3nt: TGTGCCAGCAGCTTAGGGTGGGAGGTCTCCTTC; CDR3aa: CASSLGWEVSF
v_gene: TRBV5-3; j_gene: TRBJ2-3; d_gene: .; abundance: .; CDR3nt: TGTGCCAGCAGCTTCCGCGGGGGCCTCACAGATACGCAGTATTTT; CDR3aa: CASSFRGGLTDTQYF
v_gene: TRBV7-2; j_gene: TRBJ1-5; d_gene: TRBD1; abundance: many; CDR3nt: TGTGCCAGCAGCAAGGACAGGGGTGACAATCAGCCCCAGCATTTT; CDR3aa: CASSKDRGDNQPQHF
v_gene: TRBV6-6; j_gene: TRBJ2-1; d_gene: .; abundance: few; CDR3nt: TGTGCCAGCAGTTACTCGATTCCGGGACAAGAATACAATGAGCAGTTCTTC; CDR3aa: CASSYSIPGQEYNEQFF
v_gene: TRBV12-3/TRBV12-4; j_gene: TRBJ2-5; d_gene: .; abundance: .; CDR3nt: TGTGCCAGCAGTTTACTGGGGCCAGAGACCCAGTACTTC; CDR3aa: CASSLLGPETQYF
v_gene: TRBV19; j_gene: TRBJ1-1; d_gene: TRBD1; abundance: many; CDR3nt: TGTGCCAGTAGTACTACAGGGGTTGGCACTGAAGCTTTCTTT; CDR3aa: CASSTTGVGTEAFF
v_gene: TRBV20-1; j_gene: TRBJ2-3; d_gene: .; abundance: .; CDR3nt: TGCAGTGCCCCGGGGGCTAGCGGCACAGATACGCAGTATTTT; CDR3aa: CSAPGASGTDTQYF
v_gene: TRBV7-2; j_gene: TRBJ1-4; d_gene: .; abundance: many; CDR3nt: TGTGCCAGCAGCTTAGCGCGAGTTGCAACTAATGAAAAACTGTTTTTT; CDR3aa: CASSLARVATNEKLFF